Reported below is one T cell receptor (beta chain). This record belongs to a study of shared clonotypes between healthy human individuals. V lost 4 bases to trimming and J lost 8 bases, with 18 bases between them. The CDR3 is 14 residues long. CDR1 is SGDLS, CDR2 YYNGEE, per germline. TCRdb keeps only in-frame clones here, not all; method: immunoSEQ multiplex PCR. The sample consists of 1.6 million or so clones, about 98.5% of them appearing once. The gene calls are TRBV9 and TRBJ1-2; D not resolved. The sequenced sample consisted of naive CD4+ T cells sorted from blood. Subset reported: CD45RA+ positively selected. The receptor's source is a man aged 25 to 45 in good health. CDR3 nucleotides: TGTGCCAGCAGCCAAACCCCCAGTGGGGTGGGCTACACCTTC. It is translated as CASSQTPSGVGYTF.